The 19 T cell receptor beta chains below were found in one sample sequenced in a study of CD8 T cells in Susac syndrome. The RNA, about 0.45 to 1 ug, was put through reverse transcription using random hexamers. One entry per CDR3 protein results from TCRdb running MiXCR on the immunoSEQ multiplex PCR reads. Of roughly 200,000 distinct CDR3 sequences in the sample, approximately 94% were seen once. Sequencing was carried out using CD4+ T cells from PBMCs. These receptors were collected from a human donor in good health.

Only one count was recorded for this clonotype. V and J are TRBV29-1 and TRBJ1-1, with D perhaps TRBD1 (5 bases). With 6 bases removed from V and 1 base from J, the gap between germline ends came to 18 bases. The CDR3 has 15 amino acids. Per the germline V gene, CDR1 is SQVTM and CDR2 is ANQGSEA. The CDR3 region has the DNA TGCAGCGTGAGGGGCGACAGATTGGGGAACACTGAAGCTTTCTTT. This codes for CSVRGDRLGNTEAFF.

The rearrangement uses TRBV20-1 and TRBJ1-6; the D is unclear. This CDR3 has 13 residues. The germline CDR1 and CDR2 sequences are DFQATT and SNEGSKA (reference sequence). CDR3 region: CAKEAVYNSPLHF. The CDR3 bases are TGCGCCAAGGAAGCAGTTTATAATTCACCCCTCCACTTT.

This clonotype came up once. The chain is built from TRBV6-1 and TRBJ2-6; possible D gene TRBD2, 6 bases. This CDR3 comprises 18 residues. CDR1 and CDR2 from the germline V gene are MNHNS and SASEGT. Trimming took 3 bases from V and 0 from J, leaving 15 bases between them. The DNA for the CDR3 is TGTGCCAGCAGTGAGAACGGAGGGGCCTACTCTGGGGCCAACGTCCTGACTTTC. Its translation is CASSENGGAYSGANVLTF.

The chain joins TRBV11-2 to TRBJ1-1, with 7 bases matching TRBD1. Germline V gene sequence: CDR1 SGHAT, CDR2 FQNNGV. There are 16 residues in the CDR3. The ends lost 3 bases at V and 0 bases at J; junction bases unmatched: 7. The CDR3 sequence is CASSFRQGHLNTEAFF. CDR3 nucleotide sequence: TGTGCCAGCAGCTTTCGACAGGGCCACTTGAACACTGAAGCTTTCTTT.

This chain uses TRBV9 with TRBJ1-6; 7 nucleotides agree with TRBD1. CDR3 length: 16 residues. The V segment lost 0 bases and the J segment 5 bases; nucleotides outside the gene matches: 5. Germline CDR1 is SGDLS and CDR2 is YYNGEE. The CDR3 sequence: CASSVDPGTDNSPLHF. DNA of the CDR3: TGTGCCAGCAGCGTAGACCCAGGGACAGATAATTCACCCCTCCACTTT.

The chain links TRBV6-4 to TRBJ2-2; D unresolved. Per germline, CDR1 MRHNA and CDR2 SNTAGT. Trimming stripped 3 bases from V and 5 bases from J, with 7 bases between. The CDR3 contains 13 residues. CDR3 residues: CASSEGRTGELFF. The CDR3 DNA sequence: TGTGCCAGCAGTGAAGGACGGACCGGGGAGCTGTTTTTT.

The chain has TRBV29-1 and TRBJ2-3; D remains unclear. V lost 6 bases, J lost 2 bases, and 18 bases lay in between. The CDR3 covers 15 residues. From germline, CDR1 is SQVTM and CDR2 ANQGSEA. The CDR3 DNA reads TGCAGCGTAGAGCCGGGTTCCATGTTCACAGATACGCAGTATTTT. Residues: CSVEPGSMFTDTQYF.

This clonotype was observed once. V is TRBV4-3 and J is TRBJ1-2, with a tentative D call TRBD1 (5 bases). This CDR3 is built from 17 residues. Trimming took 0 bases from V and 8 from J, leaving 22 bases between them. Germline V gives CDR1 LGHNA, CDR2 YSLEER. The CDR3: CASSQDRRGKGFSGYTF. CDR3 nucleotide sequence: TGCGCCAGCAGCCAAGATCGGCGCGGGAAGGGGTTTAGCGGCTACACCTTC.

This chain uses TRBV5-1 with TRBJ1-1; possibly TRBD1 for D (5 bases). The CDR3 has 14 residues. CDR1 and CDR2 (germline): SGHRS, YFSETQ. V was clipped by 0 bases and J by 4 bases, with 10 bases between them. The CDR3 DNA reads as TGCGCCAGCAGCTTGGGCCGGGACGGCACTGAAGCTTTCTTT. Encoded protein: CASSLGRDGTEAFF. The full variable domain, with the rest looked up from reference TRBV5-1 and TRBJ1-1, is KAGVTQTPRYLIKTRGQQVTLSCSPISGHRSVSWYQQTPGQGLQFLFEYFSETQRNKGNFPGRFSGRQFSNSRSEMNVSTLELGDSALYLCASSLGRDGTEAFFGQGTRLTVV.

There are a few counts of this clonotype. This chain's CDR3 is CASSRGPASGANVLTF. In DNA, the CDR3 is TGTGCCAGCAGCAGGGGCCCAGCGTCTGGGGCCAACGTCCTGACTTTC. V usage is TRBV6-4 and J usage is TRBJ2-6; possibly TRBD1 for D (6 bases). The CDR3 is 16 amino acids. Germline V lookup: CDR1 MRHNA, CDR2 SNTAGT. With 6 bases removed from V and 1 base from J, the gap between germline ends came to 13 bases.

The chain couples TRBV25-1 to TRBJ2-3, with 8 positions matching TRBD1. The CDR3 loop spans 13 amino acids. With V trimmed by 7 bases and J by 6 bases, 6 bases remained unmatched. The germline V gene has CDR1 MGHDK and CDR2 SYGVNS. DNA for the CDR3: TGTGCCAGCACGGACAGGGCGGGGGATACGCAGTATTTT. Translated, it gives CASTDRAGDTQYF.

Only one count was recorded for this clonotype. The chain links TRBV2 to TRBJ2-7; D is undetermined. CDR1 is SNHLY, CDR2 FYNNEI, per germline. The CDR3 loop spans 12 amino acids. V dropped 8 bases and J dropped 4 bases, with 12 bases sitting between them. For the CDR3, the DNA is TGTGCCAGCCTAATCCCCCCTTACGAGCAGTACTTC. It encodes CASLIPPYEQYF.

V gene TRBV4-1 combines with J gene TRBJ2-3; no clear D gene. This CDR3 comprises 16 residues. Trimming pared 5 bases from V and 0 bases from J, leaving 15 bases between. The germline CDR1 and CDR2 sequences are MGHRA and YSYEKL. The CDR3 region is CASSSIPGISTDTQYF. Written as DNA, the CDR3 is TGCGCCAGCAGCTCTATCCCCGGAATAAGCACAGATACGCAGTATTTT.

The chain combines TRBV29-1 with TRBJ2-1; D might be TRBD1 (5 bases). The CDR3 is 15 residues long. V gave up 4 bases and J gave up 2 bases, with 15 bases separating them. Looked up from germline, CDR1 is SQVTM and CDR2 is ANQGSEA. The chain's CDR3 is CSVVGRVITYNEQFF. CDR3 DNA sequence: TGCAGCGTTGTTGGCAGGGTCATCACCTACAATGAGCAGTTCTTC.

The gene calls are TRBV7-2 and TRBJ2-2; TRBD2 agrees at 11 bases. This CDR3 has 16 amino acids. The V gene's germline CDR1 is SGHTA and CDR2 FQGNSA. V shed 1 base and J 6 bases; nucleotides not matched to a gene: 4. The DNA of the CDR3 is TGTGCCAGCAGCTTAGGGGTAGCGGGGGGGCCCGGGGAGCTGTTTTTT. This gives the protein CASSLGVAGGPGELFF.

The chain joins TRBV5-6 to TRBJ2-1; 15 bases agree with TRBD2. Losses at the gene ends were 4 bases for V and 6 bases for J; bases not matched to a gene: 2. The CDR3 contains 15 residues. Looked up from germline, CDR1 is SGHDT and CDR2 is YYEEEE. CDR3 protein: CASSPGLAGGNEQFF. CDR3 bases: TGTGCCAGCAGCCCGGGACTAGCGGGGGGCAATGAGCAGTTCTTC. The variable domain in full, with the rest retrieved from reference TRBV5-6 and TRBJ2-1, is DAGVTQSPTHLIKTRGQQVTLRCSPKSGHDTVSWYQQALGQGPQFIFQYYEEEERQRGNFPDRFSGHQFPNYSSELNVNALLLGDSALYLCASSPGLAGGNEQFFGPGTRLTVL.

This clonotype was counted a few times. This chain links TRBV5-6 with TRBJ2-5, with TRBD1 matching 9 bases. Germline trimming cut 0 bases from V and 5 bases from J; bases unmatched to any gene: 5. The CDR3 is made up of 15 amino acids. From germline, CDR1 is SGHDT and CDR2 YYEEEE. CDR3 sequence (DNA): TGTGCCAGCAGCTTGGCGGGACAGGGTGGGGAGACCCAGTACTTC. Translation: CASSLAGQGGETQYF.

J is TRBJ1-1 and V is TRBV20-1; D remains ambiguous. In germline, CDR1 is DFQATT, CDR2 SNEGSKA (reference sequence). CDR3 length equals 12 residues. V lost 3 bases and J 3 bases, leaving 8 bases between the germline ends. CDR3: CSARPGDTEAFF. CDR3 nucleotide sequence: TGCAGTGCTAGGCCCGGGGACACTGAAGCTTTCTTT.

The chain employs TRBV9 and TRBJ2-1; 11 nucleotides agree with TRBD2. Per the germline V gene, CDR1 is SGDLS and CDR2 is YYNGEE. V shed 0 bases and J 5 bases; nucleotides not matched to a gene: 4. The CDR3 totals 16 residues. The CDR3 is CASSVGASGGNNEQFF. Here the CDR3 DNA reads TGTGCCAGCAGCGTAGGGGCTAGCGGGGGGAACAATGAGCAGTTCTTC.